These 21 T cell receptor beta chains were all obtained from the same sample, sequenced in a study of naive and memory T cell subsets. Two oligonucleotides, mixed equimolar, formed the beta constant-region primer covering TRBC1 and TRBC2. TCRdb redid the calling of the UMI-ligation and nested PCR reads with MiXCR, one entry per CDR3 protein. The data show roughly 140,000 distinct CDR3 sequences, with about a sixth seen just once and about 0.14% held by the top ten. The source material was naive CD4+ T cells from blood. These receptors were taken from a human donor in good health.

The J gene is TRBJ2-1, the V gene TRBV6-2 or TRBV6-3; perhaps TRBD2 as D (5 bases). Germline CDR1 is MNHEY and CDR2 is SVGEGT. The V and J ends lost 0 bases and 10 bases respectively, with 22 bases between them. The CDR3 runs 17 residues. The DNA of the CDR3 is TGTGCCAGCAGTTACTCGATTAAGTGGCGGGTAGTTGACGAGCAGTTCTTC. Translating gives CASSYSIKWRVVDEQFF.

This clonotype occurred a few times. The rearrangement joins TRBV11-3 to TRBJ2-1, with D possibly matching TRBD1 (5 bases). The germline CDR1 and CDR2 sequences are SGHNT and YENEEA. Trimming shortened V by 0 bases and J by 12 bases, and 12 bases separated the two germline ends. There are 13 residues in the CDR3. The CDR3 sequence is CASSLDLQGGQFF. The CDR3 bases are TGTGCCAGCAGCTTAGATCTCCAGGGCGGGCAGTTCTTC. The entire variable domain, with the rest obtained from reference TRBV11-3 and TRBJ2-1, is as follows: EAGVVQSPRYKIIEKKQPVAFWCNPISGHNTLYWYLQNLGQGPELLIRYENEEAVDDSQLPKDRFSAERLKGVDSTLKIQPAELGDSAVYLCASSLDLQGGQFFGPGTRLTVL.

This clonotype was counted many times. The V gene is TRBV6-5, the J gene TRBJ1-1, with D tentatively TRBD1 (5 bases). The CDR3 extends over 13 amino acids. The V gene's germline CDR1 is MNHEY and CDR2 SVGAGI. The germline V and J ends were trimmed by 10 bases and 1 base, with 13 bases remaining between them. CDR3 nucleotide sequence: TGTGCCACCTTTAGGACACGGAACACTGAAGCTTTCTTT. Its protein product is CATFRTRNTEAFF.

The chain combines TRBV6-5 with TRBJ2-5; D is perhaps TRBD1 (6 bases). V was trimmed by 6 bases and J by 10 bases, leaving 15 bases between them. The CDR3 is 12 amino acids. Germline values: CDR1 MNHEY, CDR2 SVGAGI. This chain's CDR3 is CASSPDSANQYF. The CDR3 DNA follows: TGTGCCAGCAGCCCGGACAGCGCGAACCAGTACTTC.

This clonotype was seen many times. The rearrangement uses TRBV20-1 and TRBJ2-5; perhaps TRBD2 as D (6 bases). V gave up 6 bases and J gave up 0 bases, with 11 bases separating them. The CDR3 is 13 residues long. Germline V gene sequence: CDR1 DFQATT, CDR2 SNEGSKA (reference sequence). The CDR3 bases are TGCAGTGCGGTCCGGGGGAACCAAGAGACCCAGTACTTC. Translated: CSAVRGNQETQYF.

The chain links TRBV28 to TRBJ2-7; weak D call: TRBD1 (5 bases). CDR1 and CDR2 from the germline V gene are MDHEN and SYDVKM. The CDR3 contains 13 residues. V gave up 6 bases and J gave up 6 bases, with 15 bases separating them. CDR3 loop: CASRNRLIGEQYF. The CDR3 DNA reads TGTGCCAGCAGAAACAGGTTAATCGGCGAGCAGTACTTC.

Ten or more counts support this clonotype. CDR3 sequence (DNA): TGTGCCAGCAGCCAAGGGACCGGGACAGGGGGAACTGGGGCCAACGTCCTGACTTTC. This gives the protein CASSQGTGTGGTGANVLTF. This chain joins TRBV4-2 and TRBJ2-6; 11 bases are a match to TRBD1. The CDR3 runs to 19 residues. V shed 1 base, J shed 2 bases, and the junction held 7 bases outside the gene matches. The V gene's germline CDR1 is LGHNA and CDR2 YNFKEQ.

This rearrangement joins TRBV7-9 to TRBJ2-7, with no clear D. V dropped 2 bases and J dropped 2 bases, with 7 bases sitting between them. Germline V lookup: CDR1 SEHNR, CDR2 FQNEAQ (reference sequence). The CDR3 has 13 residues. CDR3 loop: CASSLQNPYEQYF. The CDR3 DNA follows: TGTGCCAGCAGCTTACAGAATCCCTACGAGCAGTACTTC.

This chain links TRBV4-2 with TRBJ2-7; possibly TRBD1 for D (6 bases). The CDR3 loop spans 16 amino acids. V gave up 0 bases and J gave up 2 bases, with 14 bases separating them. The germline gives CDR1 LGHNA, CDR2 YNFKEQ. The CDR3 DNA reads TGTGCCAGCAGCCAAGATGGCGACAGGACCCCCTACGAGCAGTACTTC. It yields the protein CASSQDGDRTPYEQYF.

This clonotype was seen only a few times. This rearrangement joins TRBV12-3 or TRBV12-4 to TRBJ2-3, with TRBD2 identical over 7 bases. This CDR3 comprises 17 residues. V was pared by 5 bases and J by 2 bases, with 13 bases of the junction left unmatched. The DNA of the CDR3 is TGTGCCAGCAGTCTCTCCTTTGGGCGGGGGTACACAGATACGCAGTATTTT. Amino acids: CASSLSFGRGYTDTQYF.

The chain couples TRBV28 to TRBJ2-3; D remains ambiguous. This CDR3 spans 12 amino acids. V lost 5 bases to trimming and J lost 2 bases, with 5 bases between them. Germline V gene lookup returns CDR1 MDHEN and CDR2 SYDVKM. This CDR3 is CASSPATDTQYF. In DNA form, the CDR3 reads TGTGCCAGCAGTCCTGCCACAGATACGCAGTATTTT.

This clonotype has more than one count but fewer than ten. This rearrangement joins TRBV14 to TRBJ2-7, with 8 bases aligning to TRBD1. CDR1 and CDR2 from the germline V gene are SGHDN and FVKESK. There are 14 residues in the CDR3. Germline trimming cut 3 bases from V and 6 bases from J; bases unmatched to any gene: 7. CDR3 protein: CASSHWTGPSEQYF. CDR3 in DNA: TGTGCCAGCAGCCACTGGACAGGGCCGAGCGAGCAGTACTTC.

This clonotype has only a few counts. The chain uses TRBV5-1 and TRBJ2-3, with 8 bases aligning to TRBD1. This CDR3 is built from 16 residues. CDR1 SGHRS and CDR2 YFSETQ come from the germline V gene. J lost 6 bases, V lost 0 bases, and 9 bases had no gene match. The CDR3 sequence: CASSLAGGPGTDTQYF. The DNA for the CDR3 is TGCGCCAGCAGCTTGGCAGGGGGCCCTGGGACCGATACGCAGTATTTT.

This clonotype was seen a few times. The rearrangement links TRBV20-1 to TRBJ1-1, with TRBD1 matching over 7 bases. Germline assignment: CDR1 DFQATT and CDR2 SNEGSKA (reference sequence). CDR3 length: 13 amino acids. Trimming removed 5 bases from V and 5 bases from J; junction bases left unmatched: 8. The CDR3 here is CSAADRVGTEAFF. CDR3 coding DNA: TGCAGTGCTGCCGACAGGGTTGGTACTGAAGCTTTCTTT.

This rearrangement joins TRBV5-1 to TRBJ2-5; a possible D gene is TRBD2 (5 bases). This CDR3 region has 16 residues. The germline gives CDR1 SGHRS, CDR2 YFSETQ. V was shortened by 4 bases and J by 1 base, with 17 bases between the two germline ends. This chain's CDR3 is CASSRIPRGTQETQYF. The CDR3 bases are TGCGCCAGCAGCCGCATCCCTCGGGGTACCCAAGAGACCCAGTACTTC.

The gene calls are TRBV12-3 or TRBV12-4 and TRBJ2-1; TRBD2 aligns across 8 bases. This CDR3 is built from 13 residues. Germline trimming cut 6 bases from V and 8 bases from J; bases unmatched to any gene: 6. The CDR3 region has the DNA TGTGCCAGCAGGGGACTAGTACTTGATGAGCAGTTCTTC. As protein: CASRGLVLDEQFF.

The rearrangement links TRBV11-1 to TRBJ1-1; D might be TRBD1 (6 bases). From germline, CDR1 is SGHAT and CDR2 FQDESV (reference sequence). V was trimmed by 5 bases and J by 5 bases, leaving 12 bases between them. The CDR3 runs 13 residues. The CDR3 spells CASSDIQGTEAFF. In nucleotides, the CDR3 is TGTGCCAGCAGCGACATACAGGGAACTGAAGCTTTCTTT. The variable domain in full, completed from reference TRBV11-1 and TRBJ1-1, reads EAEVAQSPRYKITEKSQAVAFWCDPISGHATLYWYRQILGQGPELLVQFQDESVVDDSQLPKDRFSAERLKGVDSTLKIQPAELGDSAMYLCASSDIQGTEAFFGQGTRLTVV.

The chain joins TRBV7-3 to TRBJ2-1; tentatively, D is TRBD1 (5 bases). CDR3 length: 11 amino acids. CDR1 SGHTA and CDR2 FQGTGA come from the germline V gene. V was clipped by 5 bases and J by 9 bases, with 8 bases between them. The CDR3 DNA sequence: TGTGCCAGCAGCGCAGGGTTTGAGCAGTTCTTC. Translation: CASSAGFEQFF.

The chain couples TRBV27 to TRBJ2-3; 11 positions match TRBD2. The CDR3 spans 17 residues. V was pared by 4 bases and J by 2 bases, with 8 bases of the junction left unmatched. CDR1 is MNHEY, CDR2 SMNVEV, per germline (reference sequence). The CDR3 sequence is CASSSGPGLAVTDTQYF. The CDR3 nucleotides read TGTGCCAGCAGTTCCGGACCGGGACTAGCGGTCACAGATACGCAGTATTTT.

The chain is built from TRBV5-1 and TRBJ2-7, with TRBD1 matching 10 bases. Germline values: CDR1 SGHRS, CDR2 YFSETQ. This CDR3 region has 15 residues. Germline trimming cut 0 bases from V and 3 bases from J; bases unmatched to any gene: 3. The DNA of the CDR3 is TGCGCCAGCAGCTTGGCCGGGACAGGGGACTACGAGCAGTACTTC. Translating it yields CASSLAGTGDYEQYF.

V and J are TRBV20-1 and TRBJ2-7, with 10 bases identical to TRBD2. Germline CDR1 and CDR2: DFQATT and SNEGSKA (reference sequence). The ends lost 6 bases at V and 4 bases at J; junction bases unmatched: 9. There are 14 residues in the CDR3. In nucleotides, the CDR3 is TGCAGTGCCGAAAGCGGGAGGGCCCCGTACGAGCAGTACTTC. Translation: CSAESGRAPYEQYF.